Detailed here is one T cell receptor (beta chain). Measured with immunoSEQ multiplex PCR; TCRdb has only the in-frame clones, and not every one. The repertoire holds about 800,000 clones, with approximately 96% as singletons. Naive CD8 populations comprised CD45RO-negative cells positively selected for CCR7, excluding terminally differentiated effector memory CD45RA+ cells. The sample is drawn from a study of shared clonotypes between healthy human individuals. From germline, CDR1 is SEHNR and CDR2 FQNEAQ (reference sequence). The CDR3 loop spans 16 amino acids. Trimming at V came to 2 bases and at J to 2 bases, leaving 4 bases not matched to a gene.

The TCR originated in a man younger than 45 in good health. The sequenced material came from naive CD8+ T cells sorted from blood. The rearrangement links TRBV7-9 to TRBJ2-2; 8 bases align to TRBD1. The CDR3 here is CASSLQGARNTGELFF. The CDR3 DNA is TGTGCCAGCAGCTTACAGGGGGCCCGTAACACCGGGGAGCTGTTTTTT.